The rows below give T cell receptor beta chains drawn from one sample of a study of identical twins. Each CDR3 protein is one row after TCRdb ran MiXCR on the 5' RACE reads. Among 1.5 million to 2 million distinct CDR3 sequences, 25% to 35% were seen once, and the ten largest hold around 0.25%. What was sequenced was cord blood. These receptors all stem from a newborn girl in good health. CDR3s include the opening cysteine and the closing phenylalanine or tryptophan. D genes are given only for firm matches. Clone size appears in some rows only: once, few, many, or a class for an expanded clone.

j_call v_call clone_size d_call cdr3_aa cdr3_nt
TRBJ2-3 TRBV5-1 - - CASSSPLRGDTQYF TGCGCCAGCAGCTCCCCCCTACGAGGAGATACGCAGTATTTT
TRBJ2-7 TRBV12-3/TRBV12-4 - - CASSLDLGAYEQYF TGTGCCAGCAGTTTAGACTTAGGAGCTTACGAGCAGTACTTC
TRBJ1-2 TRBV6-6 - TRBD1 CASSYPGQMGNYGYTF TGTGCCAGCAGTTACCCGGGACAGATGGGAAACTATGGCTACACCTTC
TRBJ2-2 TRBV6-5 - TRBD1 CASSPDRGHTGELFF TGTGCCAGCAGTCCGGACAGGGGGCACACCGGGGAGCTGTTTTTT
TRBJ1-2 TRBV7-2 - - CASSCQGRSYGYTF TGTGCCAGCAGCTGCCAGGGACGGTCCTATGGCTACACCTTC
TRBJ2-1 TRBV20-1 - - CSATTGTIYNEQFF TGCAGTGCTACCACCGGGACCATCTACAATGAGCAGTTCTTC
TRBJ2-1 TRBV24-1 - - CATSTPPWGDEQFF TGTGCCACCAGTACCCCTCCCTGGGGAGATGAGCAGTTCTTC
TRBJ1-2 TRBV28 - TRBD1 CASSFTITGGYGYTF TGTGCCAGCAGTTTCACCATTACAGGGGGCTATGGCTACACCTTC
TRBJ1-5 TRBV19 - - CASSRDINQPQHF TGTGCCAGTAGCCGGGACATCAATCAGCCCCAGCATTTT
TRBJ2-3 TRBV5-1 once TRBD2 CASSWASGRGSTDTRYF TGCGCCAGCAGCTGGGCTAGCGGGAGAGGAAGCACAGATACGCGGTATTTT